Shown below are 27 T cell receptor beta chains from a single sample sequenced in a study of T cell repertoires in cytomegalovirus infection. TCRdb re-derived calls from the reads in MiXCR, one entry per CDR3 protein. In the table there are a few hundred thousand distinct CDR3 sequences, about 35% of which are singletons. Antigens of these TCRs are unknown. The specimen was cultured PBMCs, collected from culture after CMV antigen stimulation. The receptors stem from a human donor in good health (CMV status not recorded). Some clones in this sample may be carry-over from other donors' samples.

As for this clonotype: Since a much larger clone is just one base distant, this may be a read error. This rearrangement joins TRBV7-8 to TRBJ1-1; D unresolved. This CDR3 region has 16 residues. Trimming took off 7 bases at V and 1 base at J, with 19 bases between the two ends. CDR1 and CDR2 (germline): SGHVS, FQNEAQ. CDR3 region: CASISWGLGGNTEAFF. In DNA form, the CDR3 reads TGTGCCAGCATCAGCTGGGGTCTGGGCGGGAACACTGAAGCTTTCTTT. The full variable domain, with the rest looked up from reference TRBV7-8 and TRBJ1-1, is GAGVSQSPRYKVAKRGQDVALRCDPISGHVSLFWYQQALGQGPEFLTYFQNEAQLDKSGLPSDRFFAERPEGSVSTLKIQRTQQEDSAVYLCASISWGLGGNTEAFFGQGTRLTVV.

This chain uses TRBV7-9 with TRBJ1-2; 7 positions agree with TRBD1. The CDR3 totals 16 residues. J was trimmed by 4 bases and V by 5 bases; bases with no gene match: 13. Germline CDR1 SEHNR, CDR2 FQNEAQ (reference sequence). The CDR3 protein is CASSPGGQASFYGYTF. CDR3 sequence (DNA): TGTGCCAGCAGCCCCGGCGGACAGGCTTCCTTCTATGGCTACACCTTC.

This chain uses TRBV6-1 with TRBJ2-7; 10 bases align to TRBD2. Germline-derived CDR1 and CDR2 are MNHNS and SASEGT. V was clipped by 7 bases and J by 3 bases; unmatched bases: 9. The CDR3 is made up of 15 amino acids. This chain's CDR3 is CASKGRTSGLYEQYV. The CDR3 bases are TGTGCCAGCAAAGGCAGGACTAGCGGACTCTACGAGCAGTACGTC.

The J gene is TRBJ2-7, the V gene TRBV7-4; D could derive from TRBD1 or TRBD2 (5 bases each). V was cut by 5 bases and J by 0 bases, with 17 bases left in between. Germline V gene lookup returns CDR1 SGHVT and CDR2 SQSDAQ. The CDR3 loop spans 16 amino acids. CDR3 in amino acids: CASSMGRGRSSYEQYF. The CDR3 DNA is TGTGCCAGCAGCATGGGACGGGGCCGCAGCTCCTACGAGCAGTACTTC.

The chain links TRBV27 to TRBJ1-1, with a possible D match to TRBD1 (5 bases). V lost 6 bases and J 4 bases, leaving 15 bases between the germline ends. The CDR3 totals 14 residues. The V gene's germline CDR1 is MNHEY and CDR2 SMNVEV (reference sequence). The CDR3 loop reads CASRIEVGGTEAFF. CDR3 DNA sequence: TGTGCCAGCAGAATAGAGGTTGGGGGCACTGAAGCTTTCTTT.

The sample holds a few counts of this clonotype. The chain links TRBV24-1 to TRBJ2-3; tentatively, D is TRBD1 (6 bases). Germline values: CDR1 KGHDR, CDR2 SFDVKD. This CDR3 region has 16 residues. Trimming took 4 bases from V and 2 from J, leaving 15 bases between them. DNA for the CDR3: TGTGCCACCAGTGACCCTCAGGGGCCGTACACAGATACGCAGTATTTT. Protein sequence: CATSDPQGPYTDTQYF.

In its sample, this clonotype was seen once. The chain is built from TRBV27 and TRBJ2-3; D remains ambiguous. Looked up from germline, CDR1 is MNHEY and CDR2 is SMNVEV (reference sequence). The CDR3 sequence is 14 residues long. Trimming left V 4 bases short and J 6 bases short, with 14 bases between. CDR3 coding DNA: TGTGCCAGCAGTTCCCCGACTGCAGCGGATACGCAGTATTTT. Its protein is CASSSPTAADTQYF.

The rearrangement links TRBV2 to TRBJ2-1; the match to TRBD2 covers 11 bases. With 5 bases clipped from V and 5 bases from J, the junction kept 5 bases outside the gene matches. This CDR3 has 15 amino acids. Looked up from germline, CDR1 is SNHLY and CDR2 is FYNNEI. CDR3 protein: CASSTSGSGNNEQFF. Here the CDR3 DNA reads TGTGCCAGCAGTACTAGCGGGAGTGGCAACAATGAGCAGTTCTTC.

This chain connects TRBV28 to TRBJ1-5, with TRBD1 identical over 8 bases. After removal of 4 bases from V and 2 bases from J, the junction contained 10 bases not matched to a gene. This CDR3 has 17 amino acids. Germline CDR1 reads MDHEN; CDR2 reads SYDVKM. The DNA for the CDR3 is TGTGCCAGCAGTTCCCCTCAGGGGGCCATGGGCAATCAGCCCCAGCATTTT. Translating it yields CASSSPQGAMGNQPQHF.

The table lists this clonotype with a few counts. The chain carries TRBV7-9 and TRBJ1-1; the D is unclear. Germline CDR1 is SEHNR and CDR2 is FQNEAQ (reference sequence). The CDR3 sequence is 10 residues long. V lost 8 bases and J lost 3, with 4 bases in between. The CDR3 sequence: CASVDTEAFF. For the CDR3, the DNA is TGTGCCAGCGTCGACACTGAAGCTTTCTTT.

V is TRBV7-2 and J is TRBJ2-7; D is ambiguous. V lost 5 bases and J 3 bases, leaving 8 bases between the germline ends. The germline V gene has CDR1 SGHTA and CDR2 FQGNSA. The CDR3 is made up of 12 amino acids. CDR3 residues: CASSRSGYEQYF. CDR3 DNA sequence: TGTGCCAGCAGCCGGTCCGGCTACGAGCAGTACTTC.

This clonotype came up a few times. The chain couples TRBV7-9 to TRBJ2-1; TRBD2 matches at 8 bases. The CDR3 totals 15 residues. Unmatched junction bases numbered 10, after V lost 4 bases and J lost 8 bases. CDR1 is SEHNR, CDR2 FQNEAQ, per germline (reference sequence). Written as DNA, the CDR3 is TGTGCCAGCAGCTACACGGGACTAGGTGTCGATGAGCAGTTCTTC. It encodes CASSYTGLGVDEQFF.

V and J are TRBV3-1 and TRBJ1-5, with unresolved D. V lost 2 bases and J lost 0, with 11 bases in between. The CDR3 is made up of 16 amino acids. In germline, CDR1 is LGHDT, CDR2 YNNKEL (reference sequence). The chain's CDR3 is CASSQSHGISNQPQHF. The CDR3 DNA reads as TGTGCCAGCAGCCAATCGCATGGAATTAGCAATCAGCCCCAGCATTTT.

The rearrangement uses TRBV5-1 and TRBJ2-3, with unresolved D. This CDR3 comprises 17 residues. CDR1 is SGHRS and CDR2 is YFSETQ in the germline V gene. The V gene lost 9 bases and the J gene lost 5 bases, with 28 bases spanning the gap. This CDR3 is CATRKTGFESGIDTQYF. Written as DNA, the CDR3 is TGCGCCACCCGAAAAACGGGTTTCGAAAGTGGGATAGATACGCAGTATTTT.

CDR3 sequence reads: CASSDQGLPDPDTQYF. The CDR3 DNA sequence: TGTGCCAGCAGTGACCAGGGACTCCCCGATCCAGATACGCAGTATTTT. This rearrangement joins TRBV2 to TRBJ2-3; D possibly corresponds to TRBD2 (6 bases). The germline V gene has CDR1 SNHLY and CDR2 FYNNEI. V was clipped by 3 bases and J by 4 bases, with 17 bases between them. There are 16 residues in the CDR3.

This clonotype was recorded a few times. The V and J genes are TRBV27 and TRBJ1-1, with D possibly TRBD1 on 6 matching bases. The CDR3 has 16 amino acids. V gave up 3 bases and J gave up 4 bases, with 18 bases separating them. The germline V gene has CDR1 MNHEY and CDR2 SMNVEV (reference sequence). For the CDR3, the DNA is TGTGCCAGCAGTTTCCTGGGTGTACAAGGGGGCACTGAAGCTTTCTTT. The encoded protein is CASSFLGVQGGTEAFF.

The chain recombines TRBV10-3 with TRBJ1-2; D unresolved. This CDR3 comprises 16 residues. V was shortened by 4 bases and J by 3 bases, with 18 bases between the two germline ends. Germline assignment: CDR1 ENHRY and CDR2 SYGVKD. As DNA, the CDR3 is TGTGCCATCAGTGGGTCCCGATGTTGCTTCGACTATGGCTACACCTTC. Translated, it gives CAISGSRCCFDYGYTF.

This clonotype has ten or more counts. The chain combines TRBV6-1 with TRBJ2-4; D perhaps matches TRBD2 (7 bases). From germline, CDR1 is MNHNS and CDR2 SASEGT. The CDR3 runs to 14 residues. Trimming removed 6 bases from V and 8 bases from J, with 17 bases in between. CDR3 DNA sequence: TGTGCCAGCAGCAAGGGACGGGGGGCGGACATTCAGTACTTC. Amino acid sequence: CASSKGRGADIQYF.

This chain links TRBV6-2 or TRBV6-3 with TRBJ2-1; D remains ambiguous. The CDR3 has 14 residues. Trimming shortened V by 4 bases and J by 6 bases, and 13 bases separated the two germline ends. Per germline, CDR1 MNHEY and CDR2 SVGEGT. CDR3 sequence reads: CASSSQSPGNEQFF. In DNA form, the CDR3 reads TGTGCCAGCAGTTCGCAAAGTCCAGGCAATGAGCAGTTCTTC.

This clonotype came up a few times. The chain combines TRBV5-4 with TRBJ1-2, with D hard to call. Trimming removed 4 bases from V and 4 bases from J, with 14 bases in between. From germline, CDR1 is SGHNT and CDR2 YYREEE (reference sequence). The CDR3 totals 14 residues. This chain's CDR3 is CASSLVGIGYGYTF. In DNA, the CDR3 is TGTGCCAGCAGCCTCGTTGGGATCGGCTATGGCTACACCTTC.

Regarding this clonotype: This may arise from a read error, as a much more abundant clone is one base away. V gene TRBV7-9 combines with J gene TRBJ2-1; D not resolved. Germline V lookup: CDR1 SEHNR, CDR2 FQNEAQ (reference sequence). Between the trimmed V and J ends, which lost 1 base and 8 bases, there was a span of 3 bases. The CDR3 covers 11 residues. Here the CDR3 DNA reads TGTGCCAGCAGCTTAGAGGATGAGCAGTTCTTC. Protein product: CASSLEDEQFF.

This clonotype came up many times. The rearrangement links TRBV7-2 to TRBJ1-1, with D unclear. The germline V and J ends were trimmed by 1 base and 8 bases, with 14 bases remaining between them. Germline V gene sequence: CDR1 SGHTA, CDR2 FQGNSA. CDR3 length: 14 residues. The CDR3 region is CASSLVRGRHEAFF. In DNA, the CDR3 is TGTGCCAGCAGCTTAGTCCGTGGGCGGCACGAAGCTTTCTTT. Full variable domain (rest looked up from reference TRBV7-2 and TRBJ1-1): GAGVSQSPSNKVTEKGKDVELRCDPISGHTALYWYRQSLGQGLEFLIYFQGNSAPDKSGLPSDRFSAERTGGSVSTLTIQRTQQEDSAVYLCASSLVRGRHEAFFGQGTRLTVV.

The V call is TRBV7-9, the J call TRBJ1-6; TRBD1 matches 10 bases. The trim removed 5 bases at V and 10 bases at J, leaving 5 bases unmatched. CDR1 SEHNR and CDR2 FQNEAQ come from the germline V gene (reference sequence). The CDR3 loop spans 14 amino acids. For the CDR3, the DNA is TGTGCCAGCAGCAACCGGGACAGGGGCTCACCCCTCCACTTT. It encodes CASSNRDRGSPLHF. Together with reference TRBV7-9 and TRBJ1-6, the CDR3 gives the full variable domain: DTGVSQNPRHKITKRGQNVTFRCDPISEHNRLYWYRQTLGQGPEFLTYFQNEAQLEKSRLLSDRFSAERPKGSFSTLEIQRTEQGDSAMYLCASSNRDRGSPLHFGNGTRLTVT.

In DNA, the CDR3 is TGTGCCAGCAGCTTATTTCAGGGACAAGCCTCTGGAAACACCATATATTTT. Protein product: CASSLFQGQASGNTIYF. The chain uses TRBV7-9 and TRBJ1-3, with TRBD1 as a possible D gene (6 bases). The V end was cut by 2 bases, the J end by 0 bases, with 14 bases between. There are 17 residues in the CDR3. CDR1 is SEHNR and CDR2 is FQNEAQ in the germline V gene (reference sequence).

This clonotype has just a few counts. The gene calls are TRBV11-2 and TRBJ1-5; D not resolved. The germline V and J ends were trimmed by 1 base and 7 bases, with 14 bases remaining between them. The CDR3 is 15 amino acids. The germline V gene has CDR1 SGHAT and CDR2 FQNNGV. Written as DNA, the CDR3 is TGTGCCAGCAGCTTAGGGTTAAGAAGAGAACAGCCCCAGCATTTT. Protein: CASSLGLRREQPQHF.

The chain combines TRBV19 with TRBJ2-3, with TRBD1 identical over 7 bases. V was clipped by 5 bases and J by 2 bases; unmatched bases: 4. Per germline, CDR1 LNHDA and CDR2 SQIVND (reference sequence). This CDR3 contains 14 residues. CDR3 DNA sequence: TGTGCCAGTAGTCCGGGACAGTTCACAGATACGCAGTATTTT. Its protein is CASSPGQFTDTQYF.

The CDR3 sequence is CAISEGSYGYTF. In DNA, the CDR3 is TGTGCCATCTCCGAGGGCAGCTATGGCTACACCTTC. The chain couples TRBV10-3 to TRBJ1-2; D not certain. In germline, CDR1 is ENHRY, CDR2 SYGVKD. V was pared by 8 bases and J by 4 bases, with 11 bases between. CDR3 length: 12 residues.